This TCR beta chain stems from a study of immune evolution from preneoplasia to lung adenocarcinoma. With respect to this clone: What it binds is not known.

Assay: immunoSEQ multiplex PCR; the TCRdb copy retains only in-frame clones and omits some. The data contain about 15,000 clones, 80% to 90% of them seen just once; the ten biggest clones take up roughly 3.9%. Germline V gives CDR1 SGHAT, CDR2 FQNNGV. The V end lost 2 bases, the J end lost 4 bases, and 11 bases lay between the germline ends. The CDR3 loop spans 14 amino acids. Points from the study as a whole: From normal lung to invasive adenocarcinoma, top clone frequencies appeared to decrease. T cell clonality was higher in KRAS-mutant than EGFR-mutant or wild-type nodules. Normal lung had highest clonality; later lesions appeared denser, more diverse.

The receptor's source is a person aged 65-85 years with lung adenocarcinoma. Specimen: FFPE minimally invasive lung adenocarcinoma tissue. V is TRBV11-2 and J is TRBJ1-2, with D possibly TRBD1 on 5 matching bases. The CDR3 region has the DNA TGTGCCAGCAGCTTACGGGACGCAACCTATGGCTACACCTTC. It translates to CASSLRDATYGYTF.